The 16 T cell receptor beta chains below were found in one sample sequenced in a study. One entry per CDR3 protein, called by TCRdb with MiXCR from the RT-PCR reads. The sample yields more than 600,000 distinct CDR3 sequences, about 14% seen once. What was sequenced was memory CD4+ T cells from blood. These TCRs come from a female donor in good health, serving as a healthy control.

The rearrangement joins TRBV6-2 or TRBV6-3 to TRBJ2-7; the D gene is possibly TRBD1 (6 bases). CDR1 and CDR2 from the germline V gene are MNHEY and SVGEGT. Trimming left V 6 bases short and J 1 base short, with 16 bases between. This CDR3 region has 15 residues. The CDR3 nucleotides are TGTGCCAGCAGCTCCCAATGGGGGCAATCCTACGAGCAGTACTTC. This encodes CASSSQWGQSYEQYF.

This clonotype was seen more than once but under ten times. The J gene is TRBJ1-4, the V gene TRBV12-3 or TRBV12-4, with 8 bases that match TRBD1. This CDR3 contains 14 residues. V lost 5 bases, J lost 7 bases, and 6 bases stayed unmatched. CDR3 sequence (DNA): TGTGCCAGCAGTCGGGGACAGGACGGTGAAAAACTGTTTTTT. This codes for CASSRGQDGEKLFF.

The chain uses TRBV28 and TRBJ1-5; D may be TRBD1 (6 bases). Germline CDR1 MDHEN, CDR2 SYDVKM. The V gene lost 4 bases and the J gene lost 4 bases, with 20 bases spanning the gap. The CDR3 runs to 17 residues. The CDR3 protein is CASSYPSGDRVNQPQHF. The CDR3 nucleotides read TGTGCCAGCAGTTACCCTTCAGGGGATAGGGTTAATCAGCCCCAGCATTTT. Variable domain in full (rest from reference TRBV28 and TRBJ1-5): DVKVTQSSRYLVKRTGEKVFLECVQDMDHENMFWYRQDPGLGLRLIYFSYDVKMKEKGDIPEGYSVSREKKERFSLILESASTNQTSMYLCASSYPSGDRVNQPQHFGDGTRLSIL.

The CDR3 spells CASNRGWDTEAFF. For the CDR3, the DNA is TGTGCCAGCAACAGAGGGTGGGACACTGAAGCTTTCTTT. V is TRBV25-1 and J is TRBJ1-1; D uncertain. This CDR3 contains 13 residues. V lost 7 bases to trimming and J lost 3 bases, with 12 bases between them. Germline CDR1 is MGHDK and CDR2 is SYGVNS.

The V and J genes are TRBV5-6 and TRBJ2-4, with D perhaps matching TRBD2 (6 bases). The CDR3 loop spans 16 amino acids. Trimming removed 2 bases at V and 7 bases at J, with 19 bases between. Germline CDR1 SGHDT, CDR2 YYEEEE. The CDR3 DNA reads TGTGCCAGCAGCTTCCCGGGACTCGATGACGGGAACATTCAGTACTTC. As protein: CASSFPGLDDGNIQYF. Looking up the rest from reference TRBV5-6 and TRBJ2-4 gives the full variable domain: DAGVTQSPTHLIKTRGQQVTLRCSPKSGHDTVSWYQQALGQGPQFIFQYYEEEERQRGNFPDRFSGHQFPNYSSELNVNALLLGDSALYLCASSFPGLDDGNIQYFGAGTRLSVL.

The V gene is TRBV12-3 or TRBV12-4, the J gene TRBJ2-7; no reliable D call. The V end was cut by 8 bases, the J end by 1 base, with 27 bases between. CDR3 length equals 18 residues. Here the CDR3 DNA reads TGTGCCAGCTCACCACAGATGAGGAACCAAGATCCTTCCTACGAGCAGTACTTC. It codes for CASSPQMRNQDPSYEQYF.

This clonotype was counted between two and nine times. The chain recombines TRBV11-2 with TRBJ2-2; D is undetermined. This CDR3 contains 15 residues. Trimming stripped 5 bases from V and 0 bases from J, with 10 bases between. Per germline, CDR1 SGHAT and CDR2 FQNNGV. The CDR3 loop is CASSPDGANTGELFF. For the CDR3, the DNA is TGTGCCAGCAGCCCCGACGGCGCGAACACCGGGGAGCTGTTTTTT.

This clonotype has a handful of counts. This chain links TRBV28 with TRBJ1-4; a weak D match, TRBD1 (5 bases). CDR3 size: 15 residues. Germline values: CDR1 MDHEN, CDR2 SYDVKM. V was pared by 4 bases and J by 8 bases, with 17 bases between. CDR3 nucleotide sequence: TGTGCCAGCAGTTCGTCCAGGGCAGGGTACGAAAAACTGTTTTTT. Amino acid sequence: CASSSSRAGYEKLFF.

This clonotype has at least ten counts. J is TRBJ1-2 and V is TRBV10-3; tentative D call: TRBD1 (5 bases). Per germline, CDR1 ENHRY and CDR2 SYGVKD. The CDR3 runs to 16 residues. The germline V and J ends were trimmed by 4 bases and 2 bases, with 17 bases remaining between them. The CDR3 reads CAISGDSSNFNYGYTF. The DNA of the CDR3 is TGTGCCATCAGTGGTGACAGCAGTAATTTCAACTATGGCTACACCTTC.

This clonotype showed up just a few times. CDR3 protein: CASSQSEGTGVQHF. For the CDR3, the DNA is TGCGCCAGCAGCCAGTCCGAGGGGACGGGGGTCCAGCATTTT. The chain joins TRBV4-1 to TRBJ1-5; D is perhaps TRBD1 (5 bases). Trimming removed 3 bases at V and 12 bases at J, with 18 bases between. In germline, CDR1 is MGHRA, CDR2 YSYEKL. The CDR3 length is 14 residues.

This clonotype was picked up a small number of times. The chain uses TRBV7-9 and TRBJ1-6; weak D call: TRBD1 (5 bases). V was clipped by 2 bases and J by 7 bases, with 15 bases between them. The CDR3 has 16 residues. From germline, CDR1 is SEHNR and CDR2 FQNEAQ (reference sequence). The CDR3 sequence is CASSLYLTATNSPLHF. Written as DNA, the CDR3 is TGTGCCAGCAGCTTATATCTGACAGCTACAAATTCACCCCTCCACTTT. The full variable domain, completed using reference TRBV7-9 and TRBJ1-6, is DTGVSQNPRHKITKRGQNVTFRCDPISEHNRLYWYRQTLGQGPEFLTYFQNEAQLEKSRLLSDRFSAERPKGSFSTLEIQRTEQGDSAMYLCASSLYLTATNSPLHFGNGTRLTVT.

This clonotype appeared a few times. V and J are TRBV6-1 and TRBJ1-5, with TRBD1 as a possible D gene (5 bases). The V and J ends lost 5 bases and 7 bases respectively, with 15 bases between them. This CDR3 has 14 amino acids. Germline assignment: CDR1 MNHNS and CDR2 SASEGT. The CDR3 protein is CASSPTAGGQPQHF. The CDR3 nucleotides read TGTGCCAGCAGTCCGACAGCGGGAGGGCAGCCCCAGCATTTT.

This chain joins TRBV5-1 and TRBJ1-1; no reliable D call. The CDR3 consists of 13 residues. Germline V lookup: CDR1 SGHRS, CDR2 YFSETQ. The V end was cut by 4 bases, the J end by 2 bases, with 9 bases between. In nucleotides, the CDR3 is TGCGCCAGCAGCGCTCAGATCAACACTGAAGCTTTCTTT. Amino acids: CASSAQINTEAFF.

The J gene is TRBJ2-7, the V gene TRBV20-1; TRBD2 matches 13 bases. With 5 bases clipped from V and 5 bases from J, the junction kept 6 bases outside the gene matches. The germline V gene encodes CDR1 DFQATT and CDR2 SNEGSKA (reference sequence). This CDR3 has 14 residues. CDR3 sequence (DNA): TGCAGTGCTCAGAGCGGGACTAGCGGGAACGAGCAGTACTTC. Its protein is CSAQSGTSGNEQYF.

V usage is TRBV20-1 and J usage is TRBJ1-4; D call uncertain. The CDR3 has 16 residues. The germline V gene has CDR1 DFQATT and CDR2 SNEGSKA (reference sequence). Trimming pared 5 bases from V and 0 bases from J, leaving 16 bases between. CDR3 protein: CSAPPAVASTNEKLFF. The CDR3 nucleotides read TGCAGTGCTCCCCCAGCGGTGGCGTCAACTAATGAAAAACTGTTTTTT.

This clonotype was picked up a small number of times. The V gene is TRBV10-2, the J gene TRBJ2-6; D possibly uses TRBD1 or TRBD2 (5 bases each). Germline V gene data show CDR1 as WSHSY and CDR2 as SAAADI. CDR3 length: 17 amino acids. V was trimmed by 4 bases and J by 0 bases, leaving 13 bases between them. The CDR3 sequence: CASSGVWDLSGANVLTF. The DNA of the CDR3 is TGCGCCAGCAGTGGGGTTTGGGACCTCTCTGGGGCCAACGTCCTGACTTTC.